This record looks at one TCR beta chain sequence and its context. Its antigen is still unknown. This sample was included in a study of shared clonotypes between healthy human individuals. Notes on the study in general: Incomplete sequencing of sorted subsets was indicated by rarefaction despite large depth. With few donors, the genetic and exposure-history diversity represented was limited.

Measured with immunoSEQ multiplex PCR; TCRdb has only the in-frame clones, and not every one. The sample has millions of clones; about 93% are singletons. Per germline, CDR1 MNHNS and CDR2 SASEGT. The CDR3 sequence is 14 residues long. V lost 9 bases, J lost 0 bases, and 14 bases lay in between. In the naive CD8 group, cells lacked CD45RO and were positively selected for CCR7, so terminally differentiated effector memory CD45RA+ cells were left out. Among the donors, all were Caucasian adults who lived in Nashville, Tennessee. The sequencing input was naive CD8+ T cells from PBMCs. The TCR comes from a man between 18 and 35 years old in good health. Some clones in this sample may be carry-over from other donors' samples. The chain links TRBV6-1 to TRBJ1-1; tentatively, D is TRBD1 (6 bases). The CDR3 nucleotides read TGTGCCAGTGGGGGCAGGGGATTGAACACTGAAGCTTTCTTT. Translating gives CASGGRGLNTEAFF.